One and the same sample provided the 2 T cell receptor beta chains below, sequenced in a study of T cell responses to AZD1222 COVID-19 vaccine. The data were produced by immunoSEQ multiplex PCR, yet TCRdb's version contains in-frame clones alone and is incomplete. The sample consists of over 150,000 clones, 90% of them appearing once. The sequencing used peripheral blood, collected on day 0 of AZD1222 vaccination. These receptors were taken from an adult in good health.

The J gene is TRBJ1-1, the V gene TRBV11-2; possibly TRBD1 for D (5 bases). The CDR3 has 11 amino acids. Germline loops: CDR1 SGHAT, CDR2 FQNNGV. V lost 5 bases to trimming and J lost 11 bases, with 12 bases between them. This CDR3 is CASSQQGVAFF. The CDR3, as DNA: TGTGCCAGCAGCCAGCAGGGAGTCGCTTTCTTT.

The CDR3 DNA sequence: TGTGCCAGCAAGGGGTTAGTCGCCAGCAATCAGCCCCAGCATTTT. Translated: CASKGLVASNQPQHF. This chain links TRBV28 with TRBJ1-5, with D maybe TRBD1 (5 bases). The CDR3 runs 15 residues. The germline gives CDR1 MDHEN, CDR2 SYDVKM. V was shortened by 7 bases and J by 1 base, with 14 bases between the two germline ends. Full variable domain (rest looked up from reference TRBV28 and TRBJ1-5): DVKVTQSSRYLVKRTGEKVFLECVQDMDHENMFWYRQDPGLGLRLIYFSYDVKMKEKGDIPEGYSVSREKKERFSLILESASTNQTSMYLCASKGLVASNQPQHFGDGTRLSIL.